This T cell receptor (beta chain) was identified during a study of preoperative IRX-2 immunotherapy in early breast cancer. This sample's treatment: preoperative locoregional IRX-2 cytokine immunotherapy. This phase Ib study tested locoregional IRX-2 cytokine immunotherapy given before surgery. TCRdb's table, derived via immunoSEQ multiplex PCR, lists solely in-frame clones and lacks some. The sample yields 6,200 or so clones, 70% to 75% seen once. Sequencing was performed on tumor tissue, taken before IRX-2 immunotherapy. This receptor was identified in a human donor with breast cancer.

CDR3 in DNA: TGTGCCAGCAGCCTGACAGGGGGCGAGGTCAATGAGCAGTTCTTC. Its translation is CASSLTGGEVNEQFF. The chain is built from TRBV11-3 and TRBJ2-1; 10 bases match TRBD1. The CDR3 contains 15 residues. Germline V lookup: CDR1 SGHNT, CDR2 YENEEA. V gave up 5 bases and J gave up 6 bases; unmatched junction bases: 7. Drawing the rest from reference TRBV11-3 and TRBJ2-1, the complete variable domain is EAGVVQSPRYKIIEKKQPVAFWCNPISGHNTLYWYLQNLGQGPELLIRYENEEAVDDSQLPKDRFSAERLKGVDSTLKIQPAELGDSAVYLCASSLTGGEVNEQFFGPGTRLTVL.